One TCR beta chain is described in this entry. Trimming cost V 1 base and J 2 bases, with 9 bases left between them. CDR1 and CDR2 from the germline V gene are SGHAT and FQNNGV. This CDR3 spans 15 amino acids. The sample is drawn from a study of blood T cell repertoires in COVID-19. Study details: Sites across the United States, Italy and Spain contributed samples from acute and convalescent COVID-19. The analysed material was cDNA or gDNA that came from T cells, B-cell-depleted T cells, or PBMCs.

TCRdb's copy holds only in-frame clones and misses some; the assay was immunoSEQ multiplex PCR. The data show fewer than 350,000 clones, 86% seen once. Sequenced material: peripheral blood. V and J are TRBV11-2 and TRBJ1-5, with D uncertain. The TCR sequence derives from a man in his forties or fifties with active or convalescent COVID-19. CDR3 residues: CASSLAVQGNQPQHF. The CDR3 DNA reads as TGTGCCAGCAGCTTAGCGGTCCAGGGCAATCAGCCCCAGCATTTT.